The present entry profiles one TCR beta chain with its context. This record comes from a study of blood T cell repertoires in COVID-19. Clones were sequenced by immunoSEQ multiplex PCR, and TCRdb holds only the in-frame ones, with some missing. The repertoire holds under 250,000 clones, with 83% as singletons. Germline-derived CDR1 and CDR2 are ENHRY and SYGVKD. The CDR3 has 14 amino acids. V gave up 7 bases and J gave up 1 base, with 13 bases separating them. This sequence was found in a middle-aged woman with active or convalescent COVID-19. The sequenced sample was peripheral blood. V and J are TRBV10-3 and TRBJ1-1; TRBD1 is a possible D gene (6 bases). The CDR3: CAINRDMGNTEAFF. CDR3 bases: TGTGCCATCAACCGGGACATGGGGAACACTGAAGCTTTCTTT.